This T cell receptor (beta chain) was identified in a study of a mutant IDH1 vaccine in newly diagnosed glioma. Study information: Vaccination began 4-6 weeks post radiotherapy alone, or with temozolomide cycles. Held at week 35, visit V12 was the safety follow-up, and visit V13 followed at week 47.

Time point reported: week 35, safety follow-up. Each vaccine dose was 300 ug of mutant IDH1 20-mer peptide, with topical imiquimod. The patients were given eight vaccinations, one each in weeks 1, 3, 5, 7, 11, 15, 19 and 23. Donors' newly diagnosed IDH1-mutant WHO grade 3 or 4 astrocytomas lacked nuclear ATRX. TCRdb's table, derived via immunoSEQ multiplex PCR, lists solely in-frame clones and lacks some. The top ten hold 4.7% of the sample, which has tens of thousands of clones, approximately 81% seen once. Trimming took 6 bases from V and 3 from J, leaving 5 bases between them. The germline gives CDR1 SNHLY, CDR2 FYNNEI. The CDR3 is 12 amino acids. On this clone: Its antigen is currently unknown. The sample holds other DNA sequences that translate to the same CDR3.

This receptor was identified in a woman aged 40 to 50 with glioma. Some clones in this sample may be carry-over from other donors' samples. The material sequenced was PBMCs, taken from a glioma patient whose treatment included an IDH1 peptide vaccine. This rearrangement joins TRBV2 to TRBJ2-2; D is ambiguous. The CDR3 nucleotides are TGTGCCAGCAGACGGGACACCGGGGAGCTGTTTTTT. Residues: CASRRDTGELFF.